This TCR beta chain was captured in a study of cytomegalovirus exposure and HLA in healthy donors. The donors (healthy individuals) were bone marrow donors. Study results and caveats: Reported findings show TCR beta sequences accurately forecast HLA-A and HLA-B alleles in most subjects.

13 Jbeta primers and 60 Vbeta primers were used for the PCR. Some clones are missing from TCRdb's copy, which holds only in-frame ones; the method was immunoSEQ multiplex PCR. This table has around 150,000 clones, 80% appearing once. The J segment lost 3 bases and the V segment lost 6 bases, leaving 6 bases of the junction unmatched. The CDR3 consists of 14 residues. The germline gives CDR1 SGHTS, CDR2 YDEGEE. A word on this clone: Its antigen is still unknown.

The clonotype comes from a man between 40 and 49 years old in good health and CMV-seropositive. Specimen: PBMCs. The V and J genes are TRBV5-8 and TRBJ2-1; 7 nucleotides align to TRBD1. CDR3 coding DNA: TGTGCCAGCAACCCGGGACAGCACTACAATGAGCAGTTCTTC. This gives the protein CASNPGQHYNEQFF.